The sequence of this TCR beta chain was determined in a study of blood T cells in healthy people across ages. Study conclusions and caveats: Per-million-T-cell TCR beta diversity fell roughly linearly with age.

Using a J-beta primer mix together with a sample-barcoded 5' primer, a second PCR was run for roughly 6 to 12 cycles. TCRdb processed the 5' RACE reads anew with MiXCR; each CDR3 protein has one entry. The sample lists roughly 800,000 distinct CDR3 sequences; 20% to 25% were seen once. This CDR3 has 14 amino acids. V was pared by 7 bases and J by 2 bases, with 14 bases between. As concerns this clonotype: The antigen is unknown.

The draw of peripheral blood yielded roughly 9.1 milliliters from each donor. In addition, the sample was reused for a study of T cells of mothers and their children. That report adds: Unrelated pairs and related pairs have their TCR recombination output shaped similarly by thymic selection. The data showed no persistent microchimeric T cell clones.

This sequence joins TRBV23-1 and TRBJ2-5; D is ambiguous. TRBV23-1 is known as an ORF, though its function is uncertain. The TCR originated in a boy younger than 18 in good health. The sample taken for sequencing was blood. This chain's CDR3 is CASTPWALQETQYF. In DNA, the CDR3 is TGCGCCAGCACCCCCTGGGCCCTTCAAGAGACCCAGTACTTC.